A single T cell receptor (beta chain) is shown here with its context. Antigen unknown. From germline, CDR1 is SGHDN and CDR2 FVKESK. Trimming cost V 0 bases and J 1 base, with 6 bases left between them. The CDR3 spans 14 residues. PCR used 60 Vbeta primers and 13 Jbeta primers. Some clones are missing from TCRdb's copy, which holds only in-frame ones; the method was immunoSEQ multiplex PCR. This sample has about 180,000 clones, with about four fifths found just once. The sample belongs to a study of cytomegalovirus exposure and HLA in healthy donors. Study-wide results and limits: A previous analysis found most TCR beta V segments productive roughly 87% or roughly 30% of the time. Across donors, most TCRs were seen rarely, yet some public ones were widespread. When a later analysis compared HLA-associated TCR beta chains with equally common others, the HLA-associated chains turned out to be more clonally expanded and to have lower generation probabilities. Apparent HLA restriction characterized most CMV-associated TCR beta chains in a later analysis.

This receptor was identified in a woman aged 45-65 years in good health and CMV-seronegative. Sequencing was carried out using PBMCs. V is TRBV14 and J is TRBJ1-1; no reliable D call. Here the CDR3 reads CASSQEVRNTEAFF. DNA for the CDR3: TGTGCCAGCAGCCAAGAAGTCAGGAACACTGAAGCTTTCTTT.